This T cell receptor (beta chain) was profiled in a study of blood T cell repertoires in COVID-19. For the study at large: Sources were T cells, B-cell-depleted T cells, or PBMCs; the material itself was cDNA or gDNA.

Assay used: immunoSEQ multiplex PCR; TCRdb lists only in-frame clones, some missing. The profile covers about 35,000 clones, with about 89% appearing a single time and around 10% taken by the ten largest. This CDR3 region has 17 residues. Germline assignment: CDR1 MNHEY and CDR2 SMNVEV (reference sequence). After removal of 7 bases from V and 0 bases from J, the junction contained 12 bases not matched to a gene. The chain uses TRBV27 and TRBJ2-1; 7 positions match TRBD2. The receptor's source is a man aged 80 or over with active COVID-19. Sequencing was done on a sample of peripheral blood. In DNA form, the CDR3 reads TGTGCCAGCACCCCAAGCGGGACCGACACCTCCTACAATGAGCAGTTCTTC. Protein sequence: CASTPSGTDTSYNEQFF.